This T cell receptor beta chain derives from a study of blood T cell repertoires in COVID-19. Study information: The samples span acute and convalescent COVID-19 from the United States, Italy and Spain. Nucleic acid was either cDNA or gDNA, and it came from T cells, B-cell-depleted T cells, or PBMCs.

Under the authors' procedure: It was from reference gene primer amplification that nucleated cell counts were estimated. The data were produced by immunoSEQ multiplex PCR, yet TCRdb's version contains in-frame clones alone and is incomplete. D and trimming were read from the DNA, whereas the V and J calls and clone size are those reported in that table. The sample lists 97,000 or so clones, about 90% occurring once. The CDR3 has 14 amino acids. The V segment lost 5 bases and the J segment 4 bases; nucleotides outside the gene matches: 7. Germline V gene data show CDR1 as SGHTA and CDR2 as FQGNSA. Sequenced material: peripheral blood. This clonotype was obtained from a man in his forties or fifties with active COVID-19. This chain links TRBV7-2 with TRBJ2-7, with TRBD2 matching 8 bases. CDR3 nucleotide sequence: TGTGCCAGCAGCCTGGGACTAGAACCATACGAGCAGTACTTC. It is translated as CASSLGLEPYEQYF.